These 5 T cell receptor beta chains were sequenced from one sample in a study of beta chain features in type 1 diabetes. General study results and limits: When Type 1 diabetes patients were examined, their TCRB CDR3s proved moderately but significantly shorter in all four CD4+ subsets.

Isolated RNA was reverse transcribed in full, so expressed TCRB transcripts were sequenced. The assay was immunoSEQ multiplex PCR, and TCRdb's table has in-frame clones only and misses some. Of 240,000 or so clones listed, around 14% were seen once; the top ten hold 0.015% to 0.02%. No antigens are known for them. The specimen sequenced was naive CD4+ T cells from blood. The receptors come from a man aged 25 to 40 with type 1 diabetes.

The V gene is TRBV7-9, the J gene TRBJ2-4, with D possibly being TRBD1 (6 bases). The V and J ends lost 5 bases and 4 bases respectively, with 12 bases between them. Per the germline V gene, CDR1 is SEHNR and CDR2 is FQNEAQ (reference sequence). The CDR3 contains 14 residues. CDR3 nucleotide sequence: TGTGCCAGCAGCCTCCATGGACAGAAAAACATTCAGTACTTC. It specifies CASSLHGQKNIQYF.

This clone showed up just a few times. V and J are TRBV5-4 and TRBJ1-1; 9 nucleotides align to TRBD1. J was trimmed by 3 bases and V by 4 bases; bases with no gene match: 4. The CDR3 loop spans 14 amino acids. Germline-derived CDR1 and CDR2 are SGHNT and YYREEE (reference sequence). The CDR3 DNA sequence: TGTGCCAGCAGCAAAAGGGACAGGGACACTGAAGCTTTCTTT. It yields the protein CASSKRDRDTEAFF.

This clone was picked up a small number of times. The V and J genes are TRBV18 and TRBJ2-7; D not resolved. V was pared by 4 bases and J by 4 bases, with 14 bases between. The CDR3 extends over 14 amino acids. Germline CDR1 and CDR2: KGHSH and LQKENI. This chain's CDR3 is CASSLGTAPYEQYF. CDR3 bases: TGTGCCAGCTCACTCGGCACAGCCCCTTACGAGCAGTACTTC.

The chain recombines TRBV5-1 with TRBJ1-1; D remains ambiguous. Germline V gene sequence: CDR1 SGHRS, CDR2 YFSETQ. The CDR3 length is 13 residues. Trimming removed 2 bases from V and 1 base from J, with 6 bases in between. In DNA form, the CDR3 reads TGCGCCAGCAGCTTAGAAGCGAACACTGAAGCTTTCTTT. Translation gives CASSLEANTEAFF.

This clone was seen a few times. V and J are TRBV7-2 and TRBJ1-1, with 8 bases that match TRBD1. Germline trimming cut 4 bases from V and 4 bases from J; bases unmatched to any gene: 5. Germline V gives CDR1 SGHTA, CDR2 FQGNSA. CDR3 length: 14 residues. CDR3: CASSSDRGGTEAFF. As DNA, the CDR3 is TGTGCCAGCAGCTCCGACAGGGGTGGCACTGAAGCTTTCTTT.